This T cell receptor beta chain is from a study of blood T cell repertoires in COVID-19. Cohort 3 donors counted as recovered after two negative PCRs, clearance, or resolved symptoms. Assay: immunoSEQ multiplex PCR; the TCRdb copy retains only in-frame clones and omits some. Of 250,000 to 300,000 clones in the sample, roughly nine tenths were seen once. The V and J ends lost 2 bases and 4 bases respectively, with 13 bases between them. CDR1 and CDR2 from the germline V gene are LGHDT and YNNKEL (reference sequence). There are 15 residues in the CDR3. This chain connects TRBV3-1 (or the pseudogene TRBV3-2) to TRBJ2-3; perhaps TRBD2 as D (6 bases). The receptor was derived from a woman aged 40 to 50 who had recovered from COVID-19. Source material: PBMCs or T cells enriched from blood (not recorded which). The CDR3 is CASSQNGSPPDTQYF. CDR3 nucleotides: TGTGCCAGCAGCCAAAACGGGAGTCCCCCAGATACGCAGTATTTT.